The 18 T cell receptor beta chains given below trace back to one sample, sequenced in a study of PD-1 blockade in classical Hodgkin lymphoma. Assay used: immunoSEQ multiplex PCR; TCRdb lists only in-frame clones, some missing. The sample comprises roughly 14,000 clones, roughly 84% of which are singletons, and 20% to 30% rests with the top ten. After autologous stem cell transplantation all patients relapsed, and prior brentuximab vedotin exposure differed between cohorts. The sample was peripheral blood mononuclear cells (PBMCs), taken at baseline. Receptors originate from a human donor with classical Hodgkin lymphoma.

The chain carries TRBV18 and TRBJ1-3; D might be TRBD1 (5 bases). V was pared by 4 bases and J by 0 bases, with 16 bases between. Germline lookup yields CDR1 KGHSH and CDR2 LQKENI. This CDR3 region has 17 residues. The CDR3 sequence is CASSRMDIPTSGNTIYF. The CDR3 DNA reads TGTGCCAGCTCACGTATGGACATACCAACCTCTGGAAACACCATATATTTT. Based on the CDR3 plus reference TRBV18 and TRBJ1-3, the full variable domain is NAGVMQNPRHLVRRRGQEARLRCSPMKGHSHVYWYRQLPEEGLKFMVYLQKENIIDESGMPKERFSAEFPKEGPSILRIQQVVRGDSAAYFCASSRMDIPTSGNTIYFGEGSWLTVV.

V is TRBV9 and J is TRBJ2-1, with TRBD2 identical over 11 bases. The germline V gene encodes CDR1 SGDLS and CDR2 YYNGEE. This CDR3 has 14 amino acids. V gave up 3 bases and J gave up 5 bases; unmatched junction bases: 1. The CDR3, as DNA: TGTGCCAGCAGCGGACTAGCGGGAAACAATGAGCAGTTCTTC. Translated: CASSGLAGNNEQFF.

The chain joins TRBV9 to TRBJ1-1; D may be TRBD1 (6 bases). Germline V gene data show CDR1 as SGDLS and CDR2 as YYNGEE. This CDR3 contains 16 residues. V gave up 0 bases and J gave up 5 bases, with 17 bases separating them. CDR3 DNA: TGTGCCAGCAGCGTAGACCATGGGGGGGGCCGAACTGAAGCTTTCTTT. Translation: CASSVDHGGGRTEAFF.

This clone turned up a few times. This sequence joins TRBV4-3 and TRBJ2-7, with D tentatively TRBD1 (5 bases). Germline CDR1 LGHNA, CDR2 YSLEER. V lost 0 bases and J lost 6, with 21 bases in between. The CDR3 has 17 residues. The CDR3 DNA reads TGCGCCAGCAGCCAAGAGGCCTCCCAGGGATCAATGCGCGAGCAGTACTTC. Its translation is CASSQEASQGSMREQYF.

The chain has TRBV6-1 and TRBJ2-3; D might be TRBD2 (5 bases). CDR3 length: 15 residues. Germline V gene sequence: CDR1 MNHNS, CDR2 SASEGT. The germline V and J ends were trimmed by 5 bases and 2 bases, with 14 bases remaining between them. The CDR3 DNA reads TGTGCCAGCAGTATGAGCGGCCAAGACACAGATACGCAGTATTTT. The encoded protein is CASSMSGQDTDTQYF.

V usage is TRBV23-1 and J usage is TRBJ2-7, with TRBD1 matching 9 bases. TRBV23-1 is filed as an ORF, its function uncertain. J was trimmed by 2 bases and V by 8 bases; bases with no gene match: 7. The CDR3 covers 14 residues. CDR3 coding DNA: TGCGCCAGCTCCCGGGGGACAGGGACCTACGAGCAGTACTTC. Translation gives CASSRGTGTYEQYF.

In DNA form, the CDR3 reads TGCAGCGGGGGACTGTTGAACACTGAAGCTTTCTTT. Translating it yields CSGGLLNTEAFF. This chain uses TRBV29-1 with TRBJ1-1; D is possibly TRBD1 (5 bases). The CDR3 has 12 amino acids. V was cut by 7 bases and J by 0 bases, with 9 bases left in between. Germline-derived CDR1 and CDR2 are SQVTM and ANQGSEA.

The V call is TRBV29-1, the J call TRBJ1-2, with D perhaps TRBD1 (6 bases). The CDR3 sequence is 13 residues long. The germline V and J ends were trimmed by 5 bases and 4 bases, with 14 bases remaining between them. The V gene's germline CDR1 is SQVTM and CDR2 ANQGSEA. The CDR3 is CSVQAGDGYGYTF. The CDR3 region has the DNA TGCAGCGTTCAGGCAGGGGATGGCTATGGCTACACCTTC.

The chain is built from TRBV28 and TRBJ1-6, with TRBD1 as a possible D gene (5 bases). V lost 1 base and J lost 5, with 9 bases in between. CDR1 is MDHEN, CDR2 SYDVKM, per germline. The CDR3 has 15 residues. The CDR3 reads CASSLSGVHNSPLHF. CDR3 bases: TGTGCCAGCAGTTTATCGGGGGTGCATAATTCACCCCTCCACTTT.

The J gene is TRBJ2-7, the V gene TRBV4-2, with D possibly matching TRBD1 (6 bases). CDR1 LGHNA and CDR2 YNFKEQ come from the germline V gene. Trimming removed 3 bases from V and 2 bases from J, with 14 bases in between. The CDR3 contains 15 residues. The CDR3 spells CASSQDRQAAYEQYF. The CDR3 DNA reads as TGTGCCAGCAGCCAGGACCGACAGGCCGCCTACGAGCAGTACTTC.

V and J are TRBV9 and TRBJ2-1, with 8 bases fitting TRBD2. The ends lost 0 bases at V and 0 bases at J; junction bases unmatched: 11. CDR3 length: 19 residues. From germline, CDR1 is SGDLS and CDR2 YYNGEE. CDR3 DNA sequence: TGTGCCAGCAGCGTAGCCGGGGGGGCGGCCGTTAGCTCCTACAATGAGCAGTTCTTC. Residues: CASSVAGGAAVSSYNEQFF.

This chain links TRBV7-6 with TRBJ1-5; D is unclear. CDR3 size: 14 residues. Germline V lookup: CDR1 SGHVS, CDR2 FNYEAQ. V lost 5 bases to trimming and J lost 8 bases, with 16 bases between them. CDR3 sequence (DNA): TGTGCCAGCAGCCCATGGACGGATCCCGAGCCCCAGCATTTT. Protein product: CASSPWTDPEPQHF.

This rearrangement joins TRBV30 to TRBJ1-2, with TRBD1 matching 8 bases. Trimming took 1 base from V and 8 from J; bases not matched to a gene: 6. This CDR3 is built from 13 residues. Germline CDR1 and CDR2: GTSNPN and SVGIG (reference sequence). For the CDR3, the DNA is TGTGCCTGGAGTGCGACAGGGGTAGGGGGCTACACCTTC. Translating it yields CAWSATGVGGYTF.

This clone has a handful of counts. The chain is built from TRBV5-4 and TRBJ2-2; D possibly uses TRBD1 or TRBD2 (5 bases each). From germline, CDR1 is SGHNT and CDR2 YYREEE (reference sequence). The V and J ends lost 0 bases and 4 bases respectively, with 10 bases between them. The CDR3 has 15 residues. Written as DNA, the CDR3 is TGTGCCAGCAGCTTGGCAGGGAGTGCCACCGGGGAGCTGTTTTTT. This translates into CASSLAGSATGELFF.

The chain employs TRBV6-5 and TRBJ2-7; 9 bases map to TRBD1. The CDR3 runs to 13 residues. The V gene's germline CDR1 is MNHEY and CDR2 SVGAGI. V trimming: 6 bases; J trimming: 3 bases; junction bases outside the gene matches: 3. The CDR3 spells CASSRQGVYEQYF. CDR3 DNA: TGTGCCAGCAGCCGACAGGGGGTCTACGAGCAGTACTTC.

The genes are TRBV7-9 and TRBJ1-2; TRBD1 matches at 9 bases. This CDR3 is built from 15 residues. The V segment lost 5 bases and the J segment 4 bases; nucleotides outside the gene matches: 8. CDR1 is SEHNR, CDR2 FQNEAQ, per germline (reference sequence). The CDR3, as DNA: TGTGCCAGCAGCCAGACAGGGGGTCTTGGCTATGGCTACACCTTC. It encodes CASSQTGGLGYGYTF.

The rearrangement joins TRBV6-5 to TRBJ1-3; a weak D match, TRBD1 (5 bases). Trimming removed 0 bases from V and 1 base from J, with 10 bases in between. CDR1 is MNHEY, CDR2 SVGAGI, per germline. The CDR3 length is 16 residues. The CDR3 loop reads CASSYSWGESGNTIYF. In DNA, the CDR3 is TGTGCCAGCAGTTACTCGTGGGGGGAGTCTGGAAACACCATATATTTT.

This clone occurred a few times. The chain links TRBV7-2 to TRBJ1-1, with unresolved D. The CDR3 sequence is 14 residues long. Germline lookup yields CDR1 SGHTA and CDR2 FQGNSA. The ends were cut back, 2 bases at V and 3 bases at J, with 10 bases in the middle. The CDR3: CASSLLPDDTEAFF. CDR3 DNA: TGTGCCAGCAGCTTATTACCAGATGACACTGAAGCTTTCTTT.